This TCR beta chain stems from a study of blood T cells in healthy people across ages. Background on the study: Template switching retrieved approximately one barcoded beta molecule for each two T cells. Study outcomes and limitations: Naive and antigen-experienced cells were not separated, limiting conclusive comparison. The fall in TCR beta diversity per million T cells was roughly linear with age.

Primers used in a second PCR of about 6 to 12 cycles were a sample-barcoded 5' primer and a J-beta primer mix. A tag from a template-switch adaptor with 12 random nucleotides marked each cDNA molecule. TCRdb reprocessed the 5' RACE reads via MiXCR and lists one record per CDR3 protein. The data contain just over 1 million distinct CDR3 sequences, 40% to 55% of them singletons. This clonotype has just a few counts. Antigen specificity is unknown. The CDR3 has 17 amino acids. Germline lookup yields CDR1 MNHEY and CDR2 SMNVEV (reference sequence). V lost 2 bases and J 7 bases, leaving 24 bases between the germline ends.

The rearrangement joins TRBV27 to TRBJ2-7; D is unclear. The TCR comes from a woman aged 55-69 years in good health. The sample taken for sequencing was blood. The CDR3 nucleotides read TGTGCCAGCAGTTTAAGTGCAGCTCAAACCAAACTGGGGGAGCAGTACTTC. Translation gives CASSLSAAQTKLGEQYF.